This is a list of T cell receptor beta chains from one sample in a study of T cells in Graves' hyperthyroidism and ophthalmopathy. One entry per CDR3 protein results from TCRdb running MiXCR on the multiplex PCR reads. The repertoire has about 840,000 distinct CDR3 sequences, approximately 40% of them found once; the top ten carry roughly 8.3%. The sample consisted of blood. These receptor sequences come from a man aged 18 to 29 with Graves' hyperthyroidism. CDR3s include the opening cysteine and the closing phenylalanine or tryptophan. D genes are given only for firm matches. The size of a clone is reported for some rows only, either as once, few or many, or as a class for expanded clones.

j_call	d_call	clone_size	v_call	cdr3_nt	cdr3_aa
TRBJ1-1	TRBD1	NA	TRBV7-8	TGTGCCAGCAGTCGGCACGGGACAGGGGCATGGGAAGCTTTCTTT	CASSRHGTGAWEAFF
TRBJ2-2	NA	NA	TRBV19	TGTGCCAGTAATGTCCCGGACACCGGGGAGCTGTTTTTT	CASNVPDTGELFF
TRBJ1-2	NA	few	TRBV5-5	TGTGCCAGCAGCTTGGAGAGGGGCGCTAACTATGGCTACACCTTC	CASSLERGANYGYTF
TRBJ1-2	NA	NA	TRBV20-1	TGCAGTGCAAACGGCCCATTTGTAGGCTACACCTTC	CSANGPFVGYTF
TRBJ1-1	NA	many	TRBV19	TGTGCCATTCGTGAGGGAGGAATGAACACTGAAGCTTTCTTT	CAIREGGMNTEAFF
TRBJ2-5	NA	NA	TRBV7-2	TGTGCCAGCAGTTTATTAACAGAACGCCAAGAAACCCAGTACTTC	CASSLLTERQETQYF
TRBJ2-2	NA	NA	TRBV5-1	TGCGCCAGCAGGCCGTTAGGGCCCGGGGAGCTGTTTTTT	CASRPLGPGELFF
TRBJ2-7	TRBD2	many	TRBV2	TGTGCCAGCAGAGCTCGGACTAGCGGGAGTTACGAGCAGTACTTC	CASRARTSGSYEQYF
TRBJ1-5	NA	many	TRBV5-1	TGCGCCAGCAGTCCAGGGGCGGACAATCAGCCCCAGCATTTT	CASSPGADNQPQHF
TRBJ1-5	NA	NA	TRBV10-3	TGTGCCAGCAGTTGGGGGGGCACCCAACCTAATCAGCCCCAGCATTTT	CASSWGGTQPNQPQHF
TRBJ1-1	NA	NA	TRBV29-1	TGCAGCCAAGATGGCCCGATCACTGAAGCTTTCTTT	CSQDGPITEAFF
TRBJ2-6	TRBD1	NA	TRBV7-2	TGTGCCAGCAGCTCGCCCGGGACAGGAGACTCTGGGGCCAACGTCCTGACTTTC	CASSSPGTGDSGANVLTF
TRBJ2-2	TRBD1	few	TRBV10-3	TGTGCCATCAGGCCGGGACAGGGGGAGCTGTTTTTT	CAIRPGQGELFF
TRBJ2-2	NA	NA	TRBV5-1	TGCGCCAGCAGCCAACCGGGACAGAACACCGGGGAGCTGTTTTTT	CASSQPGQNTGELFF
TRBJ2-5	NA	many	TRBV25-1	TGTGCCAGCAGTGAATTAAGGAGGGGGGACCGAGAGACCCAGTACTTC	CASSELRRGDRETQYF
TRBJ1-4	NA	NA	TRBV7-2	TGTGCCAGCAGCTTAAATTTTCGACCAAGTAGTGAAAAACTGTTTTTT	CASSLNFRPSSEKLFF
TRBJ1-2	NA	NA	TRBV6-2/TRBV6-3	TGTGCCAGCAGTTACTCCGCCCGTCTCTATGGCTACACCTTC	CASSYSARLYGYTF
TRBJ1-4	TRBD1	many	TRBV29-1	TGCAGCGTCAGGACAGGGACTAATGAAAAACTGTTTTTT	CSVRTGTNEKLFF
TRBJ1-6	NA	NA	TRBV7-9	TGTGCCAGCAGCTTTACCACAGGGACGAGTTCACCCCTCCACTTT	CASSFTTGTSSPLHF
TRBJ1-1	TRBD1	NA	TRBV20-1	TGCAGTGCTAGAAATGGCCAGGGGGTTCTGGAAGCTTTCTTT	CSARNGQGVLEAFF
TRBJ2-7	TRBD1	few	TRBV7-2	TGTGCCAGCAGCTCCTTTGACGGACAGGCCTACGAGCAGTACTTC	CASSSFDGQAYEQYF
TRBJ1-2	NA	few	TRBV6-5	TGTGCCAGCAGTTTAACCCGACAGTATGGCTACACCTTC	CASSLTRQYGYTF
TRBJ1-1	TRBD1	NA	TRBV4-1	TGCGCCAGCAGCCGTTCACAGGGGGGACAGGCTGAAGCTTTCTTT	CASSRSQGGQAEAFF
TRBJ1-3	NA	NA	TRBV13	TGTGCCAGCAGCTTTACGGGCCCCAACCCTGGAAACACCATATATTTT	CASSFTGPNPGNTIYF
TRBJ2-7	NA	many	TRBV20-1	TGCAGTGCTAGAGATGGGGGGGCGAGCTCCTACGAGCAGTACTTC	CSARDGGASSYEQYF
TRBJ1-1	TRBD1	NA	TRBV7-8	TGTGCCAGCAGCTTAGGGACGGGACAGCCCCACACTGAAGCTTTCTTT	CASSLGTGQPHTEAFF
TRBJ1-1	NA	few	TRBV13	TGTGCCACCCTGACAGGTCTTGGGAACACTGAAGCTTTCTTT	CATLTGLGNTEAFF
TRBJ1-6	NA	NA	TRBV10-3	TGTGCCATCATGGGCAGGGATAATTCACCCCTCCACTTT	CAIMGRDNSPLHF
TRBJ1-2	NA	NA	TRBV25-1	TGTGCCAGCAGTGAACGGGGGCATGGCTACACCTTC	CASSERGHGYTF
TRBJ1-1	NA	NA	TRBV7-2	TGTGCCAGCAGCTTAGCGGGGCCTGACACTGAAGCTTTCTTT	CASSLAGPDTEAFF
TRBJ1-6	NA	NA	TRBV20-1	TGCAGTGCTAGAGAAACCGCTTCCTATAATTCACCCCTCCACTTT	CSARETASYNSPLHF
TRBJ1-6	TRBD1	NA	TRBV7-2	TGTGCCAGCAGCTTAGCCCTAGGACAGGGAAGTTCACCCCTCCACTTT	CASSLALGQGSSPLHF
TRBJ1-5	TRBD1	few	TRBV20-1	TGCAGTGCTAGGGGGACAGGGGGGAATCAGCCCCAGCATTTT	CSARGTGGNQPQHF
TRBJ2-7	NA	NA	TRBV9	TGTGCCAGCAGCGTAGAGGGGGGAGAGACCCGGGGCGAGCAGTACTTC	CASSVEGGETRGEQYF
TRBJ2-2	TRBD1	few	TRBV7-9	TGTGCCAGCAGCTTACCCGGGACAGGGGACACCGGGGAGCTGTTTTTT	CASSLPGTGDTGELFF
TRBJ1-5	NA	many	TRBV15	TGTGCCACCAGGGAGGGAGGCAATCAGCCCCAGCATTTT	CATREGGNQPQHF
TRBJ2-5	NA	many	TRBV9	TGTGCCAGCAGCGTAGGGGACCGAGAGACCCAGTACTTC	CASSVGDRETQYF
TRBJ2-3	NA	NA	TRBV7-3	TGTGCCAGCAGCCCTAACGCGGGGACTTTGCGGGGCGATACGCAGTATTTT	CASSPNAGTLRGDTQYF
TRBJ1-5	NA	NA	TRBV19	TGTGCCAGTAGTATCCAGGGTGATAGCAATCAGCCCCAGCATTTT	CASSIQGDSNQPQHF
TRBJ2-7	NA	many	TRBV7-9	TGTGCCAGCAGCCCCGAAGTCTACGAGCAGTACTTC	CASSPEVYEQYF
TRBJ1-2	TRBD1	few	TRBV12-3/TRBV12-4	TGTGCCAGCAGTTCGGACAGGGGCAGAAGGGGCTACACCTTC	CASSSDRGRRGYTF
TRBJ2-7	TRBD1	NA	TRBV2	TGTGCCAGCTCCCCCGGGACAGGCATGCAGTACTTC	CASSPGTGMQYF
TRBJ2-7	TRBD2	NA	TRBV2	TGTGCCAGCAGTGAAGCCCCGGGACTAGCGGGGGAGGCGCAGTACTTC	CASSEAPGLAGEAQYF
TRBJ2-7	NA	NA	TRBV7-9	TGTGCCAGCAGCCGAACTCCACAGGGCTACGAGCAGTACTTC	CASSRTPQGYEQYF
TRBJ1-2	TRBD1	NA	TRBV9	TGTGCCAGCAGCACCGGACAGGTTACCGGGGAGGGAGGTGGCTACACCTTC	CASSTGQVTGEGGGYTF
TRBJ1-2	TRBD1	many	TRBV20-1	TGCAGTGCGGAGAGACAGGGCCGTGGCTACACCTTC	CSAERQGRGYTF
TRBJ2-2	NA	NA	TRBV5-1	TGCGCCAGCAGCTGTGGACAAGATAACACCGGGGAGCTGTTTTTT	CASSCGQDNTGELFF
TRBJ1-2	TRBD1	many	TRBV10-3	TGTGCCATCAGGGGACAGGGTGTGTATGGCTACACCTTC	CAIRGQGVYGYTF
TRBJ1-1	TRBD1	many	TRBV25-1	TGTGCCAGCAGTATGACAGGGGTTGAAGCTTTCTTT	CASSMTGVEAFF
TRBJ2-7	NA	NA	TRBV6-6	TGTGCCAGCGGACAGAATTTCATCGAGCAGTACTTC	CASGQNFIEQYF
TRBJ2-7	TRBD1	few	TRBV7-2	TGCGCCAGCAGCCAAGCTGACAGGGAGTACGAGCAGTACTTC	CASSQADREYEQYF
TRBJ2-7	NA	many	TRBV20-1	TGCAGTGCTTCCGGTTGGACCTACGAGCAGTACTTC	CSASGWTYEQYF
TRBJ2-5	TRBD2	many	TRBV7-3	TGTGCCAGCAGCTCTTCTGGACTAGCGGGGGAGACCCAGTACTTC	CASSSSGLAGETQYF